Listed below are T cell receptor beta chains from one sample, sequenced in a study of CD8+CD57+ T cells in acquired aplastic anemia. TCRdb re-called the reads with MiXCR, one entry per CDR3 protein. This table has 150,000 to 180,000 distinct CDR3 sequences, about 48% appearing once. The specimen sequenced was sorted CD4+, CD8+, or CD8+CD57+ T cells (not recorded which) from PBMCs. The receptors were sampled from a human donor with aplastic anemia. Both conserved end residues are part of each CDR3. A D gene is named only where the DNA matches it firmly. A row's size may be missing; if present it is once, few, many or a size class.

abundance	v_gene	j_gene	d_gene	CDR3nt	CDR3aa
medium-sized	TRBV12-3/TRBV12-4	TRBJ1-2	NA	TGTGCCAGCAGTTTAATTTTCCCAGGAGATAACTATGGCTACACCTTC	CASSLIFPGDNYGYTF
many	TRBV3-1	TRBJ1-1	NA	TGTGCCAGCAGCCACAAAGGGGAAAACACTGAAGCTTTCTTT	CASSHKGENTEAFF
NA	TRBV6-1	TRBJ1-2	NA	TGTGCCAGCAGTGGTAGGGTGGAAGGCTATGGCTACACCTTC	CASSGRVEGYGYTF
once	TRBV10-3	TRBJ1-5	NA	TGTGCCAGCAGCGGCAGGGATCAGCCCCAGCATTTT	CASSGRDQPQHF
NA	TRBV5-6	TRBJ1-1	NA	TGTGCCAGCAGCTGGGTGACAGGGAACACTGAAGCTTTCTTT	CASSWVTGNTEAFF
NA	TRBV15	TRBJ2-7	NA	TGTGCCACCAGCAGAGGTGGCTCCTACGAGCAGTACTTC	CATSRGGSYEQYF
NA	TRBV12-3/TRBV12-4	TRBJ2-5	NA	TGTGCCAGCAGTTTAGGCAGGGCCGAGACCCAGTACTTC	CASSLGRAETQYF
NA	TRBV19	TRBJ2-2	NA	TGTGCCAGTAGTAGCCCGAGCACCGGGGAGCTGTTTTTT	CASSSPSTGELFF
few	TRBV18	TRBJ1-1	NA	TGTGCCAGCTCACCAGAACAGGGTTGGAAAACTGAAGCTTTCTTT	CASSPEQGWKTEAFF
NA	TRBV2	TRBJ2-7	TRBD2	TGTGCCAGCAACGCGGAGCGGGATTCCTACGAGCAGTACTTC	CASNAERDSYEQYF
NA	TRBV20-1	TRBJ2-7	NA	TGCAGTGCTAGGGAATCTTACTACGAGCAGTACTTC	CSARESYYEQYF
many	TRBV4-2	TRBJ2-1	NA	TGTGCCAGCAGTTCCAGGGTAAATGAGCAGTTCTTC	CASSSRVNEQFF
few	TRBV6-2/TRBV6-3	TRBJ2-1	TRBD2	TGTGCCAGCAGTTACTTACTAGCGGACAATGAGCAGTTCTTC	CASSYLLADNEQFF
NA	TRBV29-1	TRBJ2-7	TRBD1	TGCAGCGTTGAAGGACAGGGTTGGCCCTACGAGCAGTACTTC	CSVEGQGWPYEQYF
NA	TRBV11-1	TRBJ2-3	TRBD2	TGTGCCAGCAGCGCTAAACCCGGGACTAGCGGGACCAGCACAGATACGCAGTATTTT	CASSAKPGTSGTSTDTQYF
many	TRBV9	TRBJ1-4	NA	TGTGCCAGCAGCGTAGGATTAGGGGGTGCAACTAATGAAAAACTGTTTTTT	CASSVGLGGATNEKLFF
few	TRBV10-3	TRBJ1-2	NA	TGTGCCATCAGTGAGACTTTTTCGGAAGGAGGCTACACCTTC	CAISETFSEGGYTF
NA	TRBV3-1	TRBJ1-1	NA	TGTGCCAGCAGCCTTTCAGAAGGGGTAAACACTGAAGCTTTCTTT	CASSLSEGVNTEAFF
NA	TRBV6-1	TRBJ2-7	TRBD1	TGTGCCAGCAGAGGGACAGGGCAATACGAGCAGTACTTC	CASRGTGQYEQYF
NA	TRBV7-9	TRBJ1-4	TRBD1	TGTGCCAGCAGCAGAGGACAGGGGGCTAATGAAAAACTGTTTTTT	CASSRGQGANEKLFF
many	TRBV19	TRBJ1-2	NA	TGTGCCAGTAGCAGAAAGACAGGCTATGGCTACACCTTC	CASSRKTGYGYTF
NA	TRBV19	TRBJ2-7	NA	TGTGCCAGTAGTGATAATTACGAGCAGTACTTC	CASSDNYEQYF
NA	TRBV12-3/TRBV12-4	TRBJ1-1	TRBD1	TGTGCCAGCAGCCGCGACAGGGGCCGGGACACTGAAGCTTTCTTT	CASSRDRGRDTEAFF
few	TRBV7-2	TRBJ2-7	NA	TGTGCCAGCAGCTTAGCGCAATACGAGCAGTACTTC	CASSLAQYEQYF
NA	TRBV7-9	TRBJ1-1	NA	TGTGCCAGCAGCCTTAGCAGGGGTTACTACACTGAAGCTTTCTTT	CASSLSRGYYTEAFF
NA	TRBV2	TRBJ2-2	NA	TGTGCCAGCAGTGATCCCGGGGAGCTGTTTTTT	CASSDPGELFF
many	TRBV7-2	TRBJ2-7	NA	TGTGCCAGCAGCTTAGAGGTATCCTACGAGCAGTACTTC	CASSLEVSYEQYF
many	TRBV12-3/TRBV12-4	TRBJ1-2	NA	TGTGCCAGCAGTCCTGAGGACGGAGCTGTCTATGGCTACACCTTC	CASSPEDGAVYGYTF
NA	TRBV6-1	TRBJ2-1	NA	TGTGCCGGCGCGGAGTGGGCGGGTGAGGCCAATGAGCAGTTCTTC	CAGAEWAGEANEQFF
many	TRBV6-4	TRBJ2-1	NA	TGTGCCAGCAGTGACGGGTGGGGCAGGAATGAGCAGTTCTTC	CASSDGWGRNEQFF
NA	TRBV7-9	TRBJ1-2	NA	TGTGCCAGCAGGACAACAGAGAACCATGGCTACACCTTC	CASRTTENHGYTF
NA	TRBV6-4	TRBJ2-3	TRBD2	TGTGCCAGCAGTGACTTAAGCGGGGGGTTGGATACGCAGTATTTT	CASSDLSGGLDTQYF
NA	TRBV10-3	TRBJ2-3	TRBD2	TGTGCCATCCAAGGCCCACTAGCGGGGGAAGCAACAGATACGCAGTATTTT	CAIQGPLAGEATDTQYF
NA	TRBV6-1	TRBJ1-6	TRBD1	TGTGCCAGCAATGACAGGGGGGTCAATTCACCCCTCCACTTT	CASNDRGVNSPLHF
few	TRBV10-3	TRBJ2-7	TRBD1	TGTGCCATCAGTGGGCCTGGACAGGGAACCTACGAGCAGTACTTC	CAISGPGQGTYEQYF
once	TRBV2	TRBJ1-2	NA	TGTGCCAGCAGTGGACAGACCAACTATGGCTACACCTTC	CASSGQTNYGYTF
NA	TRBV29-1	TRBJ2-6	TRBD2	TGCAGCGTGGGAAGGGGAGGGGTCCTCTCTGGGGCCAACGTCCTGACTTTC	CSVGRGGVLSGANVLTF
NA	TRBV19	TRBJ1-1	NA	TGTGCCAGTAGGACCCAAGGGGCGCGCCGAGAAGCTTTCTTT	CASRTQGARREAFF
many	TRBV9	TRBJ1-2	TRBD1	TGTGCCAGCAGCGTAGGGGACAGTATCTATGGCTACACCTTC	CASSVGDSIYGYTF
NA	TRBV11-2	TRBJ2-7	NA	TGTGCCAGCAGCCCCATACACGGCGGCGAGCAGTACTTC	CASSPIHGGEQYF
NA	TRBV10-1	TRBJ1-6	NA	TGCGCCAGCAGTGGCGGGAGGGTCAATTCACCCCTCCACTTT	CASSGGRVNSPLHF